This TCR beta chain was recovered during a study of CD8 T cells in Susac syndrome. Peripheral blood CD8+ and CD4+ T cells were profiled by TCR beta sequencing. Negative isolation yielded CD8+ and CD4+ T cells; FACS enriched TEMRA cells. This CDR3 has 16 residues. CDR1 is SSHAT, CDR2 FNYEAQ, per germline (reference sequence). To note about this clonotype: The junction and the germline gene differ at one end; a read error may be behind it.

When the RNA was reverse transcribed, random hexamers were used with an input of about 0.5 to 1 ug. Amplification of TCR beta CDR3 spanned 54 Vbeta and 13 Jbeta via immunoSEQ multiplex PCR. TCRdb used MiXCR to reprocess the immunoSEQ multiplex PCR reads, holding one entry per CDR3 protein. Counted here are about 300,000 distinct CDR3 sequences, roughly 85% occurring once; the ten biggest clones make up approximately 0.2%. The sequence derives from a human donor with multiple sclerosis. The J gene is TRBJ2-7, the V gene TRBV7-7; 8 positions match TRBD1. The sample was CD8+ T cells from PBMCs. The CDR3 reads CASSLYPGQAPYEQYF. As DNA, the CDR3 is TGTGCTAGCAGCTTGTACCCGGGACAGGCCCCCTACGAGCAGTACTTC.